This T cell receptor (beta chain) was sequenced during a study of cytomegalovirus exposure and HLA in healthy donors. Study outcomes and limitations: According to a later analysis, TCR clusters from the first cohort tended to co-occur in the 120 or so validation repertoires. Cytomegalovirus status was reportedly diagnosed by the classifier with high sensitivity and specificity. There were some public TCRs occurring in many donors, but most TCR sequences were rare.

Turning to this clone: Its target is not known.

Only in-frame clones appear in the TCRdb table, and some are missing; sequencing was by immunoSEQ multiplex PCR. The sample holds 150,000 to 200,000 clones; around 81% are singletons and the top ten take 2% to 2.5%. The clonotype comes from a man younger than 40 in good health and CMV-seropositive. The sample consisted of PBMCs.

CDR3 sequence: CASSSSGYEQYF. For the CDR3, the DNA is TGCGCCAGCAGTTCTAGCGGGTACGAGCAGTACTTC. The rearrangement joins TRBV10-2 to TRBJ2-7; TRBD2 aligns across 8 bases. CDR1 and CDR2 (germline): WSHSY, SAAADI. CDR3 length: 12 amino acids. Losses at the gene ends were 5 bases for V and 4 bases for J; bases not matched to a gene: 1.